The 22 T cell receptor beta chains below were found in one sample sequenced in a study of radiotherapy plus CTLA-4 blockade in lung cancer. Assay used: immunoSEQ multiplex PCR; TCRdb lists only in-frame clones, some missing. The profile shows around 95,000 clones, 83% of them singletons. The material was peripheral blood, obtained from a patient treated with radiotherapy plus ipilimumab. The receptors stem from a human donor with non-small cell lung cancer who had stable disease on radiotherapy plus ipilimumab.

The chain employs TRBV28 and TRBJ1-6; 8 positions agree with TRBD1. The CDR3 is made up of 16 amino acids. V was pared by 2 bases and J by 7 bases, with 7 bases of the junction left unmatched. Per germline, CDR1 MDHEN and CDR2 SYDVKM. The CDR3 protein is CASSLLTGGGNSPLHF. CDR3 coding DNA: TGTGCCAGCAGTTTACTTACAGGGGGTGGAAATTCACCCCTCCACTTT.

The rearrangement links TRBV5-1 to TRBJ1-4, with 9 bases fitting TRBD1. V trimming: 4 bases; J trimming: 3 bases; junction bases outside the gene matches: 4. Germline values: CDR1 SGHRS, CDR2 YFSETQ. The CDR3 is 15 residues long. This CDR3 reads CASSRRTGANEKLFF. Here the CDR3 DNA reads TGCGCCAGCAGCCGAAGGACAGGGGCTAATGAAAAACTGTTTTTT.

The chain recombines TRBV19 with TRBJ2-1; D possibly corresponds to TRBD2 (6 bases). Germline V CDR1 and CDR2: LNHDA, SQIVND (reference sequence). The CDR3 loop spans 14 amino acids. Deletions cut 6 bases from V and 0 bases from J, with 9 bases between. The chain's CDR3 is CASRRGASYNEQFF. CDR3 coding DNA: TGTGCCAGTAGGCGCGGGGCCTCCTACAATGAGCAGTTCTTC.

Regarding this clone: The same CDR3 is also encoded by other DNA sequences in this sample. V is TRBV30 and J is TRBJ1-1, with D possibly matching TRBD1 (6 bases). V was shortened by 5 bases and J by 5 bases, with 15 bases between the two germline ends. This CDR3 is 13 amino acids long. CDR1 is GTSNPN, CDR2 SVGIG, per germline (reference sequence). The CDR3 region is CAWGPGARTEAFF. CDR3 in DNA: TGTGCCTGGGGCCCGGGGGCAAGGACTGAAGCTTTCTTT.

The rearrangement joins TRBV2 to TRBJ2-2; maybe TRBD1 (6 bases). Trimming took 5 bases from V and 0 from J, leaving 10 bases between them. This CDR3 is built from 15 residues. CDR1 is SNHLY and CDR2 is FYNNEI in the germline V gene. This CDR3 is CASSPWGPNTGELFF. In DNA form, the CDR3 reads TGTGCCAGCAGTCCCTGGGGGCCGAACACCGGGGAGCTGTTTTTT. The whole variable domain, remainder taken from reference TRBV2 and TRBJ2-2, is EPEVTQTPSHQVTQMGQEVILRCVPISNHLYFYWYRQILGQKVEFLVSFYNNEISEKSEIFDDQFSVERPDGSNFTLKIRSTKLEDSAMYFCASSPWGPNTGELFFGEGSRLTVL.

The rearrangement links TRBV15 to TRBJ2-7, with D tentatively TRBD1 (5 bases). Germline assignment: CDR1 LNHNV and CDR2 YYDKDF (reference sequence). Trimming took 0 bases from V and 4 from J, leaving 13 bases between them. The CDR3 consists of 15 residues. The CDR3 region has the DNA TGTGCCACCAGCAGAGATCCAGTAGGGGAATACGAGCAGTACTTC. Residues: CATSRDPVGEYEQYF. The full variable domain, its missing parts supplied by reference TRBV15 and TRBJ2-7, is DAMVIQNPRYQVTQFGKPVTLSCSQTLNHNVMYWYQQKSSQAPKLLFHYYDKDFNNEADTPDNFQSRRPNTSFCFLDIRSPGLGDTAMYLCATSRDPVGEYEQYFGPGTRLTVT.

Written as DNA, the CDR3 is TGTGCCAGCAGTCCCATGGGGGGTGTCGGGTACGAAGCTTTCTTT. Protein product: CASSPMGGVGYEAFF. The chain joins TRBV2 to TRBJ1-1, with D possibly matching TRBD1 (5 bases). The CDR3 totals 15 residues. Germline assignment: CDR1 SNHLY and CDR2 FYNNEI. The V gene lost 5 bases and the J gene lost 8 bases, with 21 bases spanning the gap.

CDR3 sequence (DNA): TGTGCCAGCAGTGAAGGACAGGGTCTCTATGGCTACACCTTC. Translating gives CASSEGQGLYGYTF. V usage is TRBV6-1 and J usage is TRBJ1-2; 7 bases line up with TRBD1. The ends lost 1 base at V and 4 bases at J; junction bases unmatched: 3. In germline, CDR1 is MNHNS, CDR2 SASEGT. This CDR3 comprises 14 residues.

This chain connects TRBV19 to TRBJ2-7; 7 nucleotides align to TRBD1. The V gene's germline CDR1 is LNHDA and CDR2 SQIVND (reference sequence). The J segment lost 6 bases and the V segment lost 5 bases, leaving 7 bases of the junction unmatched. The CDR3 consists of 13 residues. The CDR3 coding sequence is TGTGCCAGTAGTGTCAACCCAGGGGGCGAGCAGTACTTC. As protein: CASSVNPGGEQYF.

The CDR3 coding sequence is TGTGCCAGCAGCTTAGTTAGGGGGCCTGTCTCTGGAAACACCATATATTTT. Its translation: CASSLVRGPVSGNTIYF. V and J are TRBV13 and TRBJ1-3; 7 bases align to TRBD1. The CDR3 is 17 residues long. V shed 1 base and J 0 bases; nucleotides not matched to a gene: 6. Germline V gene data show CDR1 as PRHDT and CDR2 as FYEKMQ (reference sequence).

The rearrangement links TRBV27 to TRBJ1-2, with TRBD1 matching over 7 bases. Germline V gene lookup returns CDR1 MNHEY and CDR2 SMNVEV (reference sequence). The J segment lost 1 base and the V segment lost 8 bases, leaving 10 bases of the junction unmatched. This CDR3 contains 15 residues. CDR3 coding DNA: TGTGCCAGCCGACTCGGGACAGCCTTTAACTATGGCTACACCTTC. Translated, it gives CASRLGTAFNYGYTF.

J is TRBJ1-1 and V is TRBV19, with D unclear. CDR1 is LNHDA, CDR2 SQIVND, per germline (reference sequence). The germline V and J ends were trimmed by 5 bases and 3 bases, with 19 bases remaining between them. The CDR3 sequence is 16 residues long. The CDR3 region is CASSRSAVTRDTEAFF. Here the CDR3 DNA reads TGTGCCAGTAGTCGATCGGCAGTAACAAGGGACACTGAAGCTTTCTTT.

J is TRBJ2-1 and V is TRBV27; D call uncertain. CDR3 length: 17 residues. Trimming shortened V by 2 bases and J by 0 bases, and 14 bases separated the two germline ends. In germline, CDR1 is MNHEY, CDR2 SMNVEV (reference sequence). The CDR3 spells CASSLAGVPSSYNEQFF. CDR3 sequence (DNA): TGTGCCAGCAGTTTAGCTGGAGTGCCGAGCTCCTACAATGAGCAGTTCTTC.

The J gene is TRBJ2-5, the V gene TRBV25-1; a weak D match, TRBD1 (6 bases). The CDR3 contains 14 residues. Germline lookup yields CDR1 MGHDK and CDR2 SYGVNS. The V gene lost 3 bases and the J gene lost 4 bases, with 12 bases spanning the gap. The CDR3, as DNA: TGTGCCAGCAGTGAGTGGACAGAAGGAGAGACCCAGTACTTC. Its protein is CASSEWTEGETQYF. Full variable domain (rest looked up from reference TRBV25-1 and TRBJ2-5): EADIYQTPRYLVIGTGKKITLECSQTMGHDKMYWYQQDPGMELHLIHYSYGVNSTEKGDLSSESTVSRIRTEHFPLTLESARPSHTSQYLCASSEWTEGETQYFGPGTRLLVL.

This chain connects TRBV6-1 to TRBJ2-5; D not resolved. The CDR3 loop spans 14 amino acids. CDR1 MNHNS and CDR2 SASEGT come from the germline V gene. V shed 2 bases and J shed 1 base, with 8 bases lying between them. The CDR3 DNA is TGTGCCAGCAGTGAAATTCGGCCCCAAGAGACCCAGTACTTC. It yields the protein CASSEIRPQETQYF.

The chain combines TRBV30 with TRBJ2-1; 9 nucleotides align to TRBD2. The germline V gene encodes CDR1 GTSNPN and CDR2 SVGIG (reference sequence). This CDR3 is 14 amino acids long. Unmatched junction bases numbered 3, after V lost 3 bases and J lost 3 bases. As DNA, the CDR3 is TGTGCCTGGAGCCGAGCGGGAGGCTACAATGAGCAGTTCTTC. It encodes CAWSRAGGYNEQFF.

The gene calls are TRBV4-2 and TRBJ1-3; D not resolved. This CDR3 contains 17 residues. The V gene lost 0 bases and the J gene lost 0 bases, with 12 bases spanning the gap. The germline CDR1 and CDR2 sequences are LGHNA and YNFKEQ. In nucleotides, the CDR3 is TGTGCCAGCAGCCAAGATCGCGGGGTTCTCTCTGGAAACACCATATATTTT. It translates to CASSQDRGVLSGNTIYF.

This clone has just one count. This chain links TRBV28 with TRBJ2-2, with TRBD1 identical over 8 bases. This CDR3 region has 16 residues. The J segment lost 1 base and the V segment lost 7 bases, leaving 8 bases of the junction unmatched. Germline V gene data show CDR1 as MDHEN and CDR2 as SYDVKM. The CDR3: CASIPLGQGNTGELFF. The CDR3 nucleotides are TGTGCCAGCATACCGCTCGGACAGGGGAACACCGGGGAGCTGTTTTTT.

Points on this clone: This specimen includes other DNA sequences encoding the same CDR3. The rearrangement joins TRBV7-2 to TRBJ2-1; 11 bases map to TRBD2. Germline CDR1 reads SGHTA; CDR2 reads FQGNSA. The CDR3 runs 15 residues. The junction had 0 bases not matched to a gene; V was cut back by 3 bases and J by 2 bases. The CDR3 DNA follows: TGTGCCAGCAGCTTTAGCGGGGGGGCCTACAATGAGCAGTTCTTC. Residues: CASSFSGGAYNEQFF.

The chain is built from TRBV9 and TRBJ2-7; TRBD2 aligns across 7 bases. The CDR3 loop spans 17 amino acids. Germline assignment: CDR1 SGDLS and CDR2 YYNGEE. With V trimmed by 4 bases and J by 0 bases, 13 bases remained unmatched. CDR3 sequence: CASSPGLVPSSSYEQYF. CDR3 DNA: TGTGCCAGCAGCCCCGGACTAGTCCCATCTAGCTCCTACGAGCAGTACTTC.

This clone was detected a few times. The chain has TRBV10-3 and TRBJ1-1; D perhaps matches TRBD1 (5 bases). V was trimmed by 3 bases and J by 4 bases, leaving 12 bases between them. Germline V lookup: CDR1 ENHRY, CDR2 SYGVKD. The CDR3 has 14 residues. CDR3 nucleotides: TGTGCCATCAGTGAAAGGGGACGGACCACTGAAGCTTTCTTT. Protein: CAISERGRTTEAFF.

In its sample, this clone was seen once. This chain connects TRBV18 to TRBJ2-3, with unresolved D. This CDR3 contains 14 residues. The V gene's germline CDR1 is KGHSH and CDR2 LQKENI. Trimming shortened V by 3 bases and J by 4 bases, and 11 bases separated the two germline ends. The CDR3: CASSPSPRPDTQYF. Written as DNA, the CDR3 is TGTGCCAGCTCACCGTCCCCACGGCCAGATACGCAGTATTTT.